This T cell receptor beta chain was captured in a study of identical twins. Overall study findings and caveats: Diverse VJ usage suggested most zero-insertion clonotypes were not invariant T cells. Within cord blood, abundant beta clonotypes carried fewer insertions, but memory repertoires showed no such trend.

CDR1 is SGHDN, CDR2 FVKESK, per germline. Trimming stripped 4 bases from V and 0 bases from J, with 7 bases between. The CDR3 loop spans 13 amino acids. This clonotype turned up a few times. Its antigen is unknown. Through template switching, a universal primer site was introduced, and the cDNA contained unique molecular identifiers. TCRdb re-analysed the 5' RACE reads in MiXCR, keeping a single row per CDR3 protein. The table has fewer than 550,000 distinct CDR3 sequences, roughly 15% seen once. The same specimen was also included in a second study, on yellow fever vaccine responses in identical twins.

V usage is TRBV14 and J usage is TRBJ2-7; perhaps TRBD2 as D (6 bases). The specimen sequenced was CD4+ T cells sorted from blood. This TCR came from a woman under 30 in good health. CDR3 amino acids: CASSLDYSYEQYF. The CDR3, as DNA: TGTGCCAGCAGCCTGGACTACTCCTACGAGCAGTACTTC.